This is a list of T cell receptor beta chains from one sample in a study of cytomegalovirus exposure and HLA in healthy donors. TCRdb's table, derived via immunoSEQ multiplex PCR, lists solely in-frame clones and lacks some. This table lists approximately 140,000 clones. The specimen was PBMCs. The receptors here all came from a woman between 40 and 55 years old in good health and CMV-seronegative. The CDR3 runs from the conserved cysteine through the conserved F or W. The D gene is left open where the match is weak.

>TRBV9|TRBJ1-2|-
TGTGCCAGCACCATGGGGGGGCCAGCTAACTATGGCTACACCTTC
CASTMGGPANYGYTF
>TRBV4-1|TRBJ1-3|TRBD1
TGCGCCAGCAGCCAAGAGTCTCGCCGGGACAGGGTGGGTCGGGGGGGAAACACCATATATTTT
CASSQESRRDRVGRGGNTIYF
>TRBV5-1|TRBJ2-1|TRBD2
TGCGCCAGCAGCTTCGGAGCGGGGTTTGATGAGCAGTTCTTC
CASSFGAGFDEQFF
>TRBV29-1|TRBJ1-2|-
TGCAGCGTTGTTCCAGAAGCTAACTATGGCTACACCTTC
CSVVPEANYGYTF
>TRBV13|TRBJ1-1|-
TGTGCCAGCAGCCCTAATATGAACACTGAAGCTTTCTTT
CASSPNMNTEAFF
>TRBV27|TRBJ1-1|-
TGTGCCAGCAGGGACCTGGTGGCAGGGATGAACACTGAAGCTTTCTTT
CASRDLVAGMNTEAFF
>TRBV7-2|TRBJ1-1|TRBD1
TGTGCCAGCAGCCCCGAACAGGGGAGCACTGAAGCTTTCTTT
CASSPEQGSTEAFF
>TRBV7-9|TRBJ1-6|TRBD1
TGTGCCAGCAGCCCTCAGGGGGCCAAAAATTCACCCCTCCACTTT
CASSPQGAKNSPLHF
>TRBV5-1|TRBJ2-5|TRBD2
TGCGCCAGCAGTCGGACTAGCGGGGGGCTCCAAGAGACCCAGTACTTC
CASSRTSGGLQETQYF
>TRBV6-5|TRBJ1-2|-
TGTGCCAGCAGTTATAGCGGGGATGGCTACACCTTC
CASSYSGDGYTF
>TRBV18|TRBJ2-3|TRBD1
TGTGCCAGCTCAGCAACCGGGACAGGAATCACAGATACGCAGTATTTT
CASSATGTGITDTQYF
>TRBV6-5|TRBJ1-2|-
TGTGCCAGCAGTTTGACAGGACATGGCTACACCTTC
CASSLTGHGYTF
>TRBV5-5|TRBJ2-7|-
TGTGCCAGCAGCTTTACATACGAGCAGTACTTC
CASSFTYEQYF
>TRBV10-3|TRBJ1-1|TRBD1
TGTGCCATCAGTGAGTCCGGAGGGGGCCGGGCTTTCTTT
CAISESGGGRAFF
>TRBV10-3|TRBJ2-2|-
TGTGCCATCAGTGAAAGGGCAGGGTCGGTCACCGGGGAGCTGTTTTTT
CAISERAGSVTGELFF
>TRBV28|TRBJ2-1|-
TGTGCCAGCGGAAAAAGAGGGGGAAGCTCCTACAATGAGCAGTTCTTC
CASGKRGGSSYNEQFF
>TRBV19|TRBJ1-6|-
TGTGCCAGTAGTATCCTCAGGGGAGGGAATTCACCCCTCCACTTT
CASSILRGGNSPLHF
>TRBV14|TRBJ2-5|-
TGTGCCAGCAGCCAAGGGGCCTTGTCCCAGTACTTC
CASSQGALSQYF
>TRBV7-2|TRBJ1-2|-
TGTGCCAGCAGCTTAGCCGGACAGCAGACCTATGGCTACACCTTC
CASSLAGQQTYGYTF
>TRBV28|TRBJ2-5|-
TGTGCCAGCAGTCCCCGGCAGGGTAGGGGAGAGACCCAGTACTTC
CASSPRQGRGETQYF
>TRBV28|TRBJ1-5|-
TGTGCCAGCAGTTTCCGGGAGGGGAGCAATCAGCCCCAGCATTTT
CASSFREGSNQPQHF
>TRBV7-2|TRBJ2-5|TRBD2
TGTGCCACTAATGTTGGGACTAGCCGCCAAGAGACCCAGTACTTC
CATNVGTSRQETQYF
>TRBV5-1|TRBJ2-7|-
TGCGCCAGCAGCTTTCAGGGTTCCCAATACGAGCAGTACTTC
CASSFQGSQYEQYF
>TRBV7-2|TRBJ1-2|-
TGTGCCAGCAGCTTCACGGACAGTAATGGCTACACCTTC
CASSFTDSNGYTF
>TRBV4-3|TRBJ1-1|TRBD1
TGCGCCAGCAGCCATAAACCGGGACAGGGGGCGGGTGAAGCTTTCTTT
CASSHKPGQGAGEAFF
>TRBV5-1|TRBJ2-2|TRBD1
TGCGCCAGCAGCCGTGAAGCCCCTCGACAGGGGAACACCGGGGAGCTGTTTTTT
CASSREAPRQGNTGELFF
>TRBV19|TRBJ2-7|TRBD1
TGTGCCAGTAGTATTCGGACAGGGTACTACGAGCAGTACTTC
CASSIRTGYYEQYF
>TRBV20-1|TRBJ1-2|-
TGCAGTGCTGTGGCCGGCTACACCTTC
CSAVAGYTF
>TRBV7-9|TRBJ2-3|TRBD1
TGTGCCAGCAGCTACACAGGGGGGAGGACAGATACGCAGTATTTT
CASSYTGGRTDTQYF
>TRBV7-9|TRBJ2-6|-
TGTGCCAGCAGCATAGGGGCCGAGAACTCTGGGGCCAACGTCCTGACTTTC
CASSIGAENSGANVLTF
>TRBV7-7|TRBJ1-3|TRBD1
TGTGCTAGCAGCCTTCGACAGGGTGCCTCCTCTGGAAACACCATATATTTT
CASSLRQGASSGNTIYF
>TRBV9|TRBJ1-5|-
TGTGCCAGCAGCGTAGGGGGAGGCAATCAGCCCCAGCATTTT
CASSVGGGNQPQHF
>TRBV27|TRBJ2-1|TRBD2
TGTGCCAGCAGTCACCGGACTAGCGGGGGCGACAATGAGCAGTTCTTC
CASSHRTSGGDNEQFF
>TRBV7-3|TRBJ1-2|TRBD1
TGTGCCAGCAGCCCCAGACAGGGAGGTGGCTACACCTTC
CASSPRQGGGYTF
>TRBV6-4|TRBJ2-1|-
TGTGCCAGCAGTAGGGGGGGGGTCTACAATGAGCAGTTCTTC
CASSRGGVYNEQFF
>TRBV9|TRBJ2-6|-
TGTGCCAGCAGCGCTCGGTCGGTCTCTGGGGCCAACGTCCTGACTTTC
CASSARSVSGANVLTF
>TRBV5-4|TRBJ1-2|-
TGTGCCAGCACCCTCACGGCCGGGGTAAATTATGGCTACACCTTC
CASTLTAGVNYGYTF
>TRBV2|TRBJ1-1|-
TGTGCCAGCAGTCCCAATTTTAGGGGCACTGAAGCTTTCTTT
CASSPNFRGTEAFF
>TRBV29-1|TRBJ1-2|TRBD1
TGCAGCGTCAAGGGGACAGGGAAGGACTATGGCTACACCTTC
CSVKGTGKDYGYTF